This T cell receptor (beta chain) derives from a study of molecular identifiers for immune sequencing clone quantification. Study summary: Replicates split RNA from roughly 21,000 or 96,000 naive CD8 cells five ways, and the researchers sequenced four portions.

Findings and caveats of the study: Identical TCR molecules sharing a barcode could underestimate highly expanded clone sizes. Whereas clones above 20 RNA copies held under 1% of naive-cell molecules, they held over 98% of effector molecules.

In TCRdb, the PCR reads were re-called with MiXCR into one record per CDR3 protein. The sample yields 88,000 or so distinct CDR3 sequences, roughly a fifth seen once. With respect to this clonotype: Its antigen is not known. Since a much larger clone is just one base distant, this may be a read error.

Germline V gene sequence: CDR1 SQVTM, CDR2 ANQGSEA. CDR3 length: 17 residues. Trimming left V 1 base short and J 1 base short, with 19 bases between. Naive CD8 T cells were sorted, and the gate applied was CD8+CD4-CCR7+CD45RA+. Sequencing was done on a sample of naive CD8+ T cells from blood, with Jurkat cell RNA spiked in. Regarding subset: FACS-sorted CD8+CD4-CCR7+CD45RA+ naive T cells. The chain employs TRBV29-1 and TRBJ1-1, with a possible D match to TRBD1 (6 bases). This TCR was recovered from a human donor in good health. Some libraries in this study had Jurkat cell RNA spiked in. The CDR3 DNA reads TGCAGCGTTGAAGGGGACTGGGCCCAGACAGGGAACACTGAAGCTTTCTTT. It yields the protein CSVEGDWAQTGNTEAFF.